This T cell receptor beta chain was identified during a study of glioma-infiltrating T cells. Using RNA template, CDR3s of TCR alpha and beta were amplified with iRepertoire arm-PCR. TCRdb recomputed calls from the multiplex PCR reads with MiXCR, one row per CDR3 protein. Among about 93,000 distinct CDR3 sequences, around 40% were seen once, and the ten largest hold more than 30%. This clonotype was detected many times. Its antigen is unknown. Findings and caveats of the study: CDR3 overlap between tissue and blood was very small. Above-expected tissue-blood divergence occurred in all gliomas, most in low-grade ones.

The receptor comes from a human donor with low-grade glioma or glioblastoma, undergoing nonglioma brain surgery, or in good health (not recorded which). The specimen sequenced was glioma tissue, nonneoplastic brain tissue, or PBMCs (not recorded which).

The DNA for the CDR3 is TGTGCCAGCAGTTTTCTAGCGGGGGGCACAGATACGCAGTATTTT. Encoded protein: CASSFLAGGTDTQYF. The rearrangement links TRBV28 to TRBJ2-3; TRBD2 agrees at 10 bases. Germline V gives CDR1 MDHEN, CDR2 SYDVKM. This CDR3 is built from 15 residues. The V segment lost 3 bases and the J segment 1 base; nucleotides outside the gene matches: 1. Full variable domain (remainder filled in from reference TRBV28 and TRBJ2-3): DVKVTQSSRYLVKRTGEKVFLECVQDMDHENMFWYRQDPGLGLRLIYFSYDVKMKEKGDIPEGYSVSREKKERFSLILESASTNQTSMYLCASSFLAGGTDTQYFGPGTRLTVL.